This T cell receptor beta chain was recorded in a study of early T cells in non-severe SARS-CoV-2 infection. Findings of the study overall: Lookups in VDJdb leaned toward anti-spike CD8 responses and missed private and CD4 specificities.

This clonotype was seen at least ten times. Antigen: not known. Unique molecular identifiers were attached to individual cDNA molecules. TCRdb reprocessed the 5' RACE reads with MiXCR, giving one entry per CDR3 protein. Seen here are under 70,000 distinct CDR3 sequences, over 4.5% observed once, and the top ten hold around 3.4%. V lost 7 bases and J 0 bases, leaving 18 bases between the germline ends. The CDR3 has 15 residues. Germline values: CDR1 SQVTM, CDR2 ANQGSEA. The TCR was taken from an adult who was a healthcare worker with PCR-confirmed SARS-CoV-2 infection or an uninfected control (not recorded which). The chain uses TRBV29-1 and TRBJ1-2, with D possibly matching TRBD1 (5 bases). The input for sequencing was whole blood, taken at baseline. The CDR3 nucleotides read TGCAGCGCAAAGCGGGACCGAAACTCTAACTATGGCTACACCTTC. It yields the protein CSAKRDRNSNYGYTF.